This is a list of T cell receptor beta chains from one sample in a study of blood T cells in healthy people across ages. One entry per CDR3 protein results from TCRdb running MiXCR on the 5' RACE reads. The sample yields approximately 1.5 million distinct CDR3 sequences, 30% to 35% seen once. The sequenced material came from blood. The receptors here all came from a woman aged 30 to 39 in good health. CDR3s include the opening cysteine and the closing phenylalanine or tryptophan. The D gene is left open where the match is weak. Size is omitted from some rows. Given values are once, few, many or a class for expanded clones.

clone_size j_call d_call v_call cdr3_aa cdr3_nt
many TRBJ2-6 . TRBV29-1 CSVGSSAGANVLTF TGCAGCGTTGGGTCTAGCGCTGGGGCCAACGTCCTGACTTTC
few TRBJ1-1 . TRBV7-9 CASSTLRGNTEAFF TGTGCCAGCAGCACACTCAGGGGTAACACTGAAGCTTTCTTT
. TRBJ2-7 TRBD2 TRBV20-1 CSARDRGLADEQYF TGCAGTGCTAGAGATCGGGGACTAGCGGACGAGCAGTACTTC
. TRBJ1-5 . TRBV13 CASSWGSSGPQHF TGTGCCAGCAGCTGGGGGAGTAGTGGCCCCCAGCATTTT
. TRBJ2-7 . TRBV6-6 CASSYWGEEQYF TGTGCCAGCAGTTACTGGGGGGAAGAGCAGTACTTC
. TRBJ2-1 TRBD2 TRBV24-1 CATSDASGGSYNEQFF TGTGCCACCAGTGATGCCAGCGGGGGCTCCTACAATGAGCAGTTCTTC
. TRBJ2-1 . TRBV3-1 CASSQKKGVYNEQFF TGTGCCAGCAGCCAAAAGAAGGGAGTCTACAATGAGCAGTTCTTC
many TRBJ2-1 . TRBV7-9 CASTGAYEQFF TGTGCCAGCACCGGAGCTTATGAGCAGTTCTTC
. TRBJ1-1 . TRBV7-3 CASSFVAGDTEAFF TGTGCCAGCAGTTTTGTGGCAGGGGACACTGAAGCTTTCTTT
few TRBJ2-5 TRBD1 TRBV9 CASSVDRTGTETQYF TGTGCCAGCAGCGTCGATCGGACAGGAACGGAGACCCAGTACTTC
. TRBJ1-6 TRBD1 TRBV27 CASSFARDRANSPLHF TGTGCCAGCAGTTTTGCCCGGGACAGGGCAAATTCACCCCTCCACTTT
. TRBJ1-1 . TRBV3-1 CASSQDPGRGGTEAFF TGTGCCAGCAGCCAAGATCCCGGCAGGGGAGGCACTGAAGCTTTCTTT
. TRBJ1-4 TRBD1 TRBV27 CASSTGQGATNEKLFF TGTGCCAGCAGTACCGGACAGGGGGCAACTAATGAAAAACTGTTTTTT
. TRBJ1-3 . TRBV9 CASMGDGNTIYF TGTGCCAGCATGGGGGATGGAAACACCATATATTTT
. TRBJ2-1 . TRBV5-6 CASSQWGRDEQFF TGTGCCAGCAGCCAATGGGGTCGGGATGAGCAGTTCTTC
. TRBJ2-3 . TRBV29-1 CSVDSSRGNTDTQYF TGCAGCGTTGATTCCAGCCGGGGAAACACAGATACGCAGTATTTT
once TRBJ2-3 TRBD2 TRBV7-2 CASNARTSGGSDTQYF TGTGCCAGCAACGCTAGGACTAGCGGGGGGTCAGATACGCAGTATTTT
few TRBJ2-1 . TRBV11-2 CASTSSYNEQFF TGTGCCAGTACTAGCTCCTACAATGAGCAGTTCTTC
. TRBJ1-5 . TRBV3-1 CASSPRQEQPQHF TGTGCCAGCAGCCCAAGACAGGAGCAGCCCCAGCATTTT
. TRBJ1-5 TRBD1 TRBV2 CASRLGQGPFGQPQHF TGTGCCAGCAGGTTGGGACAGGGGCCCTTCGGGCAGCCCCAGCATTTT
few TRBJ2-7 . TRBV14 CASSQVWGEQYF TGTGCCAGCAGCCAAGTGTGGGGCGAGCAGTACTTC
. TRBJ2-7 . TRBV29-1 CSVQGSSSSYEQYF TGCAGCGTTCAGGGGAGTTCCAGCTCCTACGAGCAGTACTTC
few TRBJ2-1 . TRBV5-1 CASSSFPILPEQVNNEQFF TGCGCCAGCAGCTCTTTCCCAATCCTCCCCGAACAGGTAAACAATGAGCAGTTCTTC
. TRBJ2-7 TRBD2 TRBV9 CASSVEGTRLCLGEQYF TGTGCCAGCAGCGTAGAAGGGACTAGATTATGTCTGGGCGAGCAGTACTTC
few TRBJ2-3 . TRBV5-1 CASSEGAVGGLTDTQYF TGCGCCAGCAGCGAGGGAGCGGTCGGGGGCCTCACAGATACGCAGTATTTT
. TRBJ1-1 TRBD1 TRBV27 CASQGTGTTEAFF TGTGCCAGCCAAGGGACAGGGACCACTGAAGCTTTCTTT
once TRBJ2-2 TRBD2 TRBV5-1 CASSSHGGGPTGELFF TGCGCCAGCAGCTCCCACGGCGGGGGGCCGACCGGGGAGCTGTTTTTT
. TRBJ1-1 . TRBV20-1 CSARKGNVNTEAFF TGCAGTGCCCGTAAGGGAAACGTGAACACTGAAGCTTTCTTT
few TRBJ2-1 . TRBV7-9 CASSLEYATEQFF TGTGCCAGCAGCTTAGAGTATGCGACTGAGCAGTTCTTC
. TRBJ1-2 TRBD1 TRBV7-8 CASSLKRLDRVSGYTF TGTGCCAGCAGCTTAAAGAGGTTGGACAGGGTCTCTGGCTACACCTTC
few TRBJ2-4 . TRBV20-1 CSAPGSSKNIQYF TGCAGTGCTCCCGGGAGTTCCAAAAACATTCAGTACTTC
. TRBJ2-1 TRBD2 TRBV20-1 CSASPFGGGLYNEQFF TGCAGTGCTTCTCCTTTTGGCGGGGGGCTCTACAATGAGCAGTTCTTC
. TRBJ2-5 . TRBV19 CASSRGTGRDETQYF TGTGCCAGTAGCAGGGGGACGGGGAGGGATGAGACCCAGTACTTC
. TRBJ1-4 TRBD1 TRBV6-1 CASSGDPGQTTTNEKLFF TGTGCCAGCAGTGGGGATCCGGGACAGACAACAACTAATGAAAAACTGTTTTTT
. TRBJ1-2 . TRBV12-3/TRBV12-4 CASSFDPSDGYTF TGTGCCAGCAGTTTTGATCCGTCAGATGGCTACACCTTC
. TRBJ2-7 TRBD2 TRBV27 CASSFTAGVMPYF TGTGCCAGCAGTTTTACAGCGGGAGTCATGCCGTACTTC
. TRBJ2-1 TRBD2 TRBV4-1 CASSFGLAGHNEQFF TGCGCCAGCAGCTTCGGACTAGCCGGCCACAATGAGCAGTTCTTC
. TRBJ1-4 . TRBV28 CASSFRVSNEKLFF TGTGCCAGCAGTTTTAGGGTCTCTAATGAAAAACTGTTTTTT
few TRBJ2-5 . TRBV5-6 CASSSVGVGEETQYF TGTGCCAGCAGCTCCGTGGGTGTCGGGGAAGAGACCCAGTACTTC
few TRBJ2-7 . TRBV4-1 CASSQVPGWGEVGEQYF TGCGCCAGCAGCCAAGTTCCCGGCTGGGGGGAGGTGGGCGAGCAGTACTTC
few TRBJ2-1 TRBD2 TRBV9 CASSPMTSGWSNEQFF TGTGCCAGCAGCCCAATGACTAGCGGGTGGAGCAATGAGCAGTTCTTC
many TRBJ1-2 . TRBV29-1 CSVAENYGYTF TGCAGCGTTGCCGAGAACTATGGCTACACCTTC
few TRBJ2-1 . TRBV5-5 CASSLSRTSSYNEQFF TGTGCCAGCAGCTTGTCACGGACGAGCTCCTACAATGAGCAGTTCTTC
few TRBJ1-2 . TRBV6-2/TRBV6-3 CASRPDNYGYTF TGTGCCAGCAGACCAGATAACTATGGCTACACCTTC
. TRBJ2-7 . TRBV27 CASSLSGRDEQYF TGTGCCAGCAGTTTATCTGGTAGGGACGAGCAGTACTTC
. TRBJ1-5 . TRBV25-1 CASSELASNQPQHF TGTGCCAGCAGTGAATTGGCAAGCAATCAGCCCCAGCATTTT
. TRBJ2-3 . TRBV6-5 CASSYDPQPRADTQYF TGTGCCAGCAGTTATGACCCCCAGCCCCGGGCAGATACGCAGTATTTT